Listed here are 15 T cell receptor beta chains from one sample, sequenced in a study of technical replicates of blood from several donors. Libraries were prepared by immunoSEQ multiplex PCR; TCRdb keeps only in-frame clonotypes and omits some of them. The repertoire includes 54,000 or so clones, 94% of them detected once, and around 0.2% sits in the top ten. The specimen was T cells isolated from PBMCs. The receptors stem from a human donor in good health.

The chain has TRBV9 and TRBJ2-3, with 10 bases lining up with TRBD2. CDR3 length: 17 amino acids. V shed 0 bases and J 2 bases; nucleotides not matched to a gene: 6. Per the germline V gene, CDR1 is SGDLS and CDR2 is YYNGEE. The CDR3 loop is CASSVGSGRAPTDTQYF. CDR3 nucleotides: TGTGCCAGCAGCGTAGGGAGCGGGAGGGCCCCCACAGATACGCAGTATTTT.

V and J are TRBV18 and TRBJ1-5, with a weak D call TRBD1 (5 bases). Trimming removed 2 bases at V and 2 bases at J, with 16 bases between. The CDR3 length is 17 residues. CDR1 KGHSH and CDR2 LQKENI come from the germline V gene. This CDR3 reads CASSPIDSLAGNQPQHF. The CDR3 DNA is TGTGCCAGCTCACCAATCGACAGCTTAGCTGGCAATCAGCCCCAGCATTTT.

V usage is TRBV9 and J usage is TRBJ2-5, with 10 bases aligning to TRBD2. The CDR3 contains 15 residues. Germline lookup yields CDR1 SGDLS and CDR2 YYNGEE. After removal of 3 bases from V and 5 bases from J, the junction contained 7 bases not matched to a gene. The CDR3 loop reads CASSGVAGGLETQYF. In nucleotides, the CDR3 is TGTGCCAGCAGCGGAGTAGCGGGGGGTTTGGAGACCCAGTACTTC.

The chain recombines TRBV28 with TRBJ1-5, with D unresolved. V lost 3 bases and J 5 bases, leaving 11 bases between the germline ends. This CDR3 is 14 amino acids long. Germline CDR1 is MDHEN and CDR2 is SYDVKM. CDR3 loop: CASSFPSLHQPQHF. CDR3 bases: TGTGCCAGCAGTTTCCCCAGTTTGCATCAGCCCCAGCATTTT.

The CDR3 here is CASSLIRGGEKLFF. CDR3 nucleotide sequence: TGTGCCAGCAGCTTAATCAGGGGCGGTGAAAAACTGTTTTTT. The chain joins TRBV7-2 to TRBJ1-4, with TRBD1 as a possible D gene (6 bases). V dropped 2 bases and J dropped 7 bases, with 11 bases sitting between them. CDR1 is SGHTA, CDR2 FQGNSA, per germline. This CDR3 is built from 14 residues.

The CDR3 DNA follows: TGCGCCAGCAGGAAAGGACAGGGAGTCAATGAGCAGTTCTTC. Translation gives CASRKGQGVNEQFF. The rearrangement joins TRBV4-1 to TRBJ2-1, with 8 bases aligning to TRBD1. The ends lost 6 bases at V and 6 bases at J; junction bases unmatched: 7. The CDR3 has 14 amino acids. Looked up from germline, CDR1 is MGHRA and CDR2 is YSYEKL.

V gene TRBV9 combines with J gene TRBJ1-2; D possibly corresponds to TRBD1 (6 bases). CDR1 and CDR2 (germline): SGDLS, YYNGEE. Trimming removed 0 bases from V and 4 bases from J, with 13 bases in between. CDR3 length: 15 amino acids. This CDR3 reads CASSVALTGSYGYTF. The CDR3 DNA is TGTGCCAGCAGCGTAGCTCTGACAGGCTCCTATGGCTACACCTTC.

The V call is TRBV18, the J call TRBJ2-7; D is unresolved. Germline CDR1 reads KGHSH; CDR2 reads LQKENI. The CDR3 has 13 amino acids. Deletions cut 3 bases from V and 7 bases from J, with 13 bases between. CDR3 in amino acids: CASSPSILEEQYF. The DNA for the CDR3 is TGTGCCAGCTCACCGTCGATCTTAGAGGAGCAGTACTTC.

The V call is TRBV7-9, the J call TRBJ2-1; the match to TRBD2 covers 7 bases. The CDR3 has 14 residues. The J segment lost 7 bases and the V segment lost 1 base, leaving 4 bases of the junction unmatched. The germline CDR1 and CDR2 sequences are SEHNR and FQNEAQ (reference sequence). In nucleotides, the CDR3 is TGTGCCAGCAGCTTAGGAAGCGGGACGAATGAGCAGTTCTTC. Translated, it gives CASSLGSGTNEQFF. Together with reference TRBV7-9 and TRBJ2-1, the CDR3 gives the full variable domain: DTGVSQNPRHKITKRGQNVTFRCDPISEHNRLYWYRQTLGQGPEFLTYFQNEAQLEKSRLLSDRFSAERPKGSFSTLEIQRTEQGDSAMYLCASSLGSGTNEQFFGPGTRLTVL.

The chain is built from TRBV7-9 and TRBJ2-7; 7 nucleotides line up with TRBD1. Germline V CDR1 and CDR2: SEHNR, FQNEAQ (reference sequence). The V segment lost 5 bases and the J segment 7 bases; nucleotides outside the gene matches: 17. The CDR3 spans 16 residues. CDR3 DNA: TGTGCCAGCAGCACCGGGACCGGGACAGACATCTGGGAGCAGTACTTC. Its translation is CASSTGTGTDIWEQYF.

This sequence joins TRBV7-6 and TRBJ2-2, with 7 bases fitting TRBD2. The CDR3 contains 16 residues. J lost 4 bases, V lost 1 base, and 6 bases had no gene match. Germline lookup yields CDR1 SGHVS and CDR2 FNYEAQ. This chain's CDR3 is CASSLVLGGSTGELFF. Written as DNA, the CDR3 is TGTGCCAGCAGCTTAGTTTTGGGGGGGAGCACCGGGGAGCTGTTTTTT.

This chain links TRBV28 with TRBJ1-3; D unresolved. Germline values: CDR1 MDHEN, CDR2 SYDVKM. The CDR3 is made up of 17 amino acids. Between the trimmed V and J ends, which lost 4 bases and 0 bases, there was a span of 16 bases. CDR3 DNA sequence: TGTGCCAGCAGTTCATCTCACGCAGGTCCCTCTGGAAACACCATATATTTT. It yields the protein CASSSSHAGPSGNTIYF.

This chain links TRBV18 with TRBJ2-5; D is undetermined. CDR1 and CDR2 (germline): KGHSH, LQKENI. Trimming stripped 1 base from V and 1 base from J, with 7 bases between. The CDR3 is made up of 14 amino acids. CDR3 nucleotides: TGTGCCAGCTCACCACTAGTGCTCCAAGAGACCCAGTACTTC. Encoded protein: CASSPLVLQETQYF.

In DNA, the CDR3 is TGCGCCAGCAGCCCAAGTAGGGGATCCCACAATGAGCAGTTCTTC. This sequence encodes CASSPSRGSHNEQFF. The V and J genes are TRBV5-1 and TRBJ2-1; TRBD1 might be the D (5 bases). V was clipped by 4 bases and J by 5 bases, with 16 bases between them. The CDR3 runs 15 residues. The germline V gene has CDR1 SGHRS and CDR2 YFSETQ.

The chain links TRBV6-5 to TRBJ2-7; D call uncertain. The CDR3 is 13 residues long. Germline V gene lookup returns CDR1 MNHEY and CDR2 SVGAGI. Trimming cost V 8 bases and J 6 bases, with 17 bases left between them. Written as DNA, the CDR3 is TGTGCCAGCCACCATGACGGAGCGACCGAGCAGTACTTC. This sequence encodes CASHHDGATEQYF.